Listed here are 9 T cell receptor beta chains from one sample, sequenced in a study of blood T cells in healthy people across ages. The use of a sample-barcoded 5' primer and a J-beta primer mix characterized a second PCR of about 7 to 12 cycles. MiXCR, applied by TCRdb to the 5' RACE reads, yields one record per CDR3 protein. The repertoire holds 1.5 million to 2 million distinct CDR3 sequences, with roughly 43% as singletons. The sequencing sample was made of blood. These TCRs come from a human donor in good health.

The CDR3 protein is CASSLEESSYNEQFF. The CDR3 DNA is TGTGCCAGCAGCTTAGAAGAAAGCTCCTACAATGAGCAGTTCTTC. The chain links TRBV7-9 to TRBJ2-1; no definite D call. The CDR3 is 15 residues long. Germline assignment: CDR1 SEHNR and CDR2 FQNEAQ (reference sequence). V was clipped by 1 base and J by 0 bases, with 7 bases between them.

This clonotype was seen only a few times. V is TRBV6-5 and J is TRBJ2-1; 7 nucleotides line up with TRBD2. The end of the DNA is better explained by TRBJ2-7, so the J call may be wrong. The CDR3 totals 16 residues. The germline CDR1 and CDR2 sequences are MNHEY and SVGAGI. DNA of the CDR3: TGTGCCAGCAGTTACTCTACCGGGACTAACGCCTACGAGCAGTACTTC. This codes for CASSYSTGTNAYEQYF.

The V call is TRBV9, the J call TRBJ2-2; D uncertain. The V end was cut by 0 bases, the J end by 7 bases, with 10 bases between. Germline CDR1 and CDR2: SGDLS and YYNGEE. The CDR3 sequence is 14 residues long. The CDR3 DNA is TGTGCCAGCAGCGTAGTACAGAAGGGCGGGGAGCTGTTTTTT. Translating it yields CASSVVQKGGELFF.

This clonotype was picked up a small number of times. The V gene is TRBV6-1, the J gene TRBJ2-1; TRBD1 aligns across 10 bases. This CDR3 comprises 16 residues. Germline CDR1 is MNHNS and CDR2 is SASEGT. V gave up 2 bases and J gave up 7 bases; unmatched junction bases: 8. Here the CDR3 reads CASSEYGTGVLNEQFF. CDR3 sequence (DNA): TGTGCCAGCAGTGAATACGGGACAGGGGTTTTAAATGAGCAGTTCTTC.

This clonotype has just a few counts. The chain carries TRBV6-5 and TRBJ1-1, with 8 bases matching TRBD1. Germline CDR1 is MNHEY and CDR2 is SVGAGI. The CDR3 totals 18 residues. Trimming took 0 bases from V and 3 from J; bases not matched to a gene: 12. The CDR3 DNA reads as TGTGCCAGCAGTTACTCGGTGTCAGGGGGCTTGGTTGACACTGAAGCTTTCTTT. Translating gives CASSYSVSGGLVDTEAFF.

The chain recombines TRBV6-6 with TRBJ1-2, with a possible D match to TRBD1 (6 bases). Looked up from germline, CDR1 is MNHNY and CDR2 is SVGAGI (reference sequence). This CDR3 is 13 amino acids long. Trimming pared 8 bases from V and 4 bases from J, leaving 14 bases between. CDR3 in DNA: TGTGCCAGCGTCATGAGGGGGGGCTATGGCTACACCTTC. Translation: CASVMRGGYGYTF.

J is TRBJ1-1 and V is TRBV4-3, with D uncertain. Germline V gene lookup returns CDR1 LGHNA and CDR2 YSLEER. Trimming took 0 bases from V and 5 from J, leaving 10 bases between them. There are 14 residues in the CDR3. This chain's CDR3 is CASSQEVTGTEAFF. In DNA, the CDR3 is TGCGCCAGCAGCCAAGAGGTGACGGGGACTGAAGCTTTCTTT.

Here the CDR3 DNA reads TGTGCCAGCAGCGTGGCCCCGGAAAAACTGTTTTTT. This translates into CASSVAPEKLFF. V is TRBV7-9 and J is TRBJ1-4; D unresolved. Deletions cut 5 bases from V and 8 bases from J, with 9 bases between. CDR3 length equals 12 residues. CDR1 is SEHNR, CDR2 FQNEAQ, per germline (reference sequence). The whole variable domain, remainder taken from reference TRBV7-9 and TRBJ1-4, is DTGVSQNPRHKITKRGQNVTFRCDPISEHNRLYWYRQTLGQGPEFLTYFQNEAQLEKSRLLSDRFSAERPKGSFSTLEIQRTEQGDSAMYLCASSVAPEKLFFGSGTQLSVL.

This chain links TRBV10-3 with TRBJ2-2; D remains ambiguous. CDR1 and CDR2 from the germline V gene are ENHRY and SYGVKD. The CDR3 extends over 11 amino acids. Trimming removed 4 bases from V and 7 bases from J, with 4 bases in between. The CDR3 DNA reads as TGTGCCATCAGTGGCTACGGGGAGCTGTTTTTT. Amino acid sequence: CAISGYGELFF.